A single sample gave rise to the 21 T cell receptor beta chains below, sequenced in a study of CD8 T cells in Susac syndrome. RNA amounts of roughly 0.45 to 1 ug underwent reverse transcription with random hexamers. TCRdb independently ran MiXCR on the immunoSEQ multiplex PCR reads; one entry per CDR3 protein. The sample contains about 140,000 distinct CDR3 sequences, around 94% of which appear only once. Sequenced input: CD4+ T cells from PBMCs. Receptors were obtained from a human donor in good health.

V gene TRBV20-1 combines with J gene TRBJ2-2; TRBD2 agrees at 7 bases. The V gene's germline CDR1 is DFQATT and CDR2 SNEGSKA (reference sequence). V lost 3 bases, J lost 7 bases, and 11 bases stayed unmatched. The CDR3 spans 15 residues. For the CDR3, the DNA is TGCAGTGCTAGTATTTGGCGACCGGGAGGCGGGGAGCTGTTTTTT. It encodes CSASIWRPGGGELFF.

This clonotype has more than one count but fewer than ten. The V gene is TRBV6-5, the J gene TRBJ2-7; 11 nucleotides match TRBD2. V lost 4 bases and J lost 6; bases outside the gene matches: 8. This CDR3 spans 15 amino acids. Germline V CDR1 and CDR2: MNHEY, SVGAGI. The CDR3 nucleotides are TGTGCCAGCAGTTTAGCGGGAGGGCCTGAATCCGAGCAGTACTTC. Translation: CASSLAGGPESEQYF.

The chain carries TRBV12-3 or TRBV12-4 and TRBJ2-1, with 11 bases that match TRBD2. This CDR3 comprises 16 residues. Trimming removed 3 bases from V and 9 bases from J; junction bases left unmatched: 10. The CDR3 protein is CASSLITSGSGVEQFF. The CDR3 DNA reads TGTGCCAGCAGTTTGATTACTAGCGGGAGTGGAGTTGAGCAGTTCTTC.

V is TRBV14 and J is TRBJ1-1, with no clear D. Germline V gives CDR1 SGHDN, CDR2 FVKESK. With 2 bases removed from V and 8 bases from J, the gap between germline ends came to 24 bases. This CDR3 spans 17 amino acids. In DNA form, the CDR3 reads TGTGCCAGCAGCCAATTTTCGGGCCAGATTCTGGGAGAAGAAGCTTTCTTT. Translation: CASSQFSGQILGEEAFF. Together with reference TRBV14 and TRBJ1-1, the CDR3 gives the full variable domain: EAGVTQFPSHSVIEKGQTVTLRCDPISGHDNLYWYRRVMGKEIKFLLHFVKESKQDESGMPNNRFLAERTGGTYSTLKVQPAELEDSGVYFCASSQFSGQILGEEAFFGQGTRLTVV.

The rearrangement links TRBV2 to TRBJ2-2, with D tentatively TRBD1 (6 bases). Trimming took off 6 bases at V and 6 bases at J, with 14 bases between the two ends. The CDR3 runs to 14 residues. CDR1 and CDR2 (germline): SNHLY, FYNNEI. CDR3 residues: CASRNDRSPGELFF. CDR3 sequence (DNA): TGTGCCAGCAGGAACGACAGGTCTCCCGGGGAGCTGTTTTTT.

The rearrangement links TRBV20-1 to TRBJ1-1; D call uncertain. In germline, CDR1 is DFQATT, CDR2 SNEGSKA (reference sequence). Trimming stripped 6 bases from V and 3 bases from J, with 5 bases between. This CDR3 has 10 amino acids. The CDR3 sequence: CSAKDTEAFF. In nucleotides, the CDR3 is TGCAGTGCCAAGGACACTGAAGCTTTCTTT.

The V gene is TRBV12-3 or TRBV12-4, the J gene TRBJ1-2; 8 bases agree with TRBD1. V gave up 5 bases and J gave up 4 bases; unmatched junction bases: 3. The CDR3 sequence is 13 residues long. This chain's CDR3 is CASSVRGPYGYTF. In DNA form, the CDR3 reads TGTGCCAGCAGTGTCAGGGGGCCCTATGGCTACACCTTC.

This clonotype was observed once. J is TRBJ1-1 and V is TRBV30; D gene uncertain. V was clipped by 1 base and J by 4 bases, with 13 bases between them. The CDR3 runs 14 residues. Germline CDR1 GTSNPN, CDR2 SVGIG (reference sequence). The CDR3 DNA reads as TGTGCCTGGAGTGCGTGGGGTCTGGGCACTGAAGCTTTCTTT. Its protein is CAWSAWGLGTEAFF.

The chain employs TRBV3-1 and TRBJ1-1; D is undetermined. The germline V gene encodes CDR1 LGHDT and CDR2 YNNKEL (reference sequence). V was pared by 4 bases and J by 8 bases, with 35 bases between. CDR3 size: 20 residues. CDR3 residues: CASSPTLGSDRGTMGTEAFF. For the CDR3, the DNA is TGTGCCAGCAGCCCCACCCTGGGTAGTGACCGTGGCACTATGGGTACGGAAGCTTTCTTT. Combining the CDR3 with reference TRBV3-1 and TRBJ1-1 gives the whole variable domain DTAVSQTPKYLVTQMGNDKSIKCEQNLGHDTMYWYKQDSKKFLKIMFSYNNKELIINETVPNRFSPKSPDKAHLNLHINSLELGDSAVYFCASSPTLGSDRGTMGTEAFFGQGTRLTVV.

This sequence joins TRBV5-1 and TRBJ2-5; 10 bases align to TRBD1. The CDR3 has 13 amino acids. The V gene end was trimmed by 7 bases and the J gene end by 3 bases; junction bases not matched to a gene: 3. The germline CDR1 and CDR2 sequences are SGHRS and YFSETQ. As DNA, the CDR3 is TGCGCCAGCGCTGGGACAGGGGAAGAGACCCAGTACTTC. Translation gives CASAGTGEETQYF.

The chain has TRBV19 and TRBJ1-5; D is unresolved. Trimming left V 5 bases short and J 3 bases short, with 11 bases between. Germline V gene lookup returns CDR1 LNHDA and CDR2 SQIVND (reference sequence). CDR3 length: 14 amino acids. CDR3 region: CASSSTRANQPQHF. The CDR3 DNA sequence: TGTGCCAGTAGTTCGACAAGGGCCAATCAGCCCCAGCATTTT.

This chain links TRBV5-6 with TRBJ2-7; D unclear. This CDR3 region has 17 residues. Trimming removed 0 bases at V and 7 bases at J, with 23 bases between. Germline V gene data show CDR1 as SGHDT and CDR2 as YYEEEE. CDR3: CASSLGTYAAPLREQYF. CDR3 in DNA: TGTGCCAGCAGCTTGGGCACCTACGCGGCCCCCTTAAGGGAGCAGTACTTC.

The chain is built from TRBV25-1 and TRBJ1-1, with TRBD1 identical over 7 bases. V lost 2 bases to trimming and J lost 7 bases; unmatched junction nucleotides: 1. This CDR3 region has 12 residues. Germline CDR1 and CDR2: MGHDK and SYGVNS. The CDR3 nucleotides are TGTGCCAGCAGTGAAGGACAGGTTGAAGCTTTCTTT. The encoded protein is CASSEGQVEAFF.

The chain couples TRBV12-3 or TRBV12-4 to TRBJ2-1; 8 bases match TRBD1. CDR3 length: 15 amino acids. Unmatched junction bases numbered 11, after V lost 7 bases and J lost 6 bases. CDR3 protein: CASTIAGTGRNEQFF. The CDR3 nucleotides read TGTGCCAGCACCATAGCCGGGACAGGACGCAATGAGCAGTTCTTC.

The rearrangement links TRBV5-1 to TRBJ2-1; 11 bases line up with TRBD2. V was clipped by 2 bases and J by 10 bases; unmatched bases: 11. This CDR3 spans 16 amino acids. Per the germline V gene, CDR1 is SGHRS and CDR2 is YFSETQ. DNA for the CDR3: TGCGCCAGCAGCTTACTTACCGGGACTAGCGGAGGAGAGCAGTTCTTC. This translates into CASSLLTGTSGGEQFF.

The V gene is TRBV19, the J gene TRBJ1-1; a weak D match, TRBD1 (5 bases). V was pared by 4 bases and J by 4 bases, with 10 bases between. Germline loops: CDR1 LNHDA, CDR2 SQIVND (reference sequence). This CDR3 comprises 13 residues. This CDR3 reads CASSRLGGTEAFF. CDR3 bases: TGTGCCAGTAGTAGGCTGGGGGGCACTGAAGCTTTCTTT.

The chain combines TRBV7-6 with TRBJ2-5; D is undetermined. Germline CDR1 SGHVS, CDR2 FNYEAQ. Trimming cost V 0 bases and J 4 bases, with 12 bases left between them. This CDR3 has 15 residues. The DNA of the CDR3 is TGTGCCAGCAGCTTAGCCAGGTCCTCCCTAGAGACCCAGTACTTC. The encoded protein is CASSLARSSLETQYF.

The chain carries TRBV27 and TRBJ1-1, with TRBD1 identical over 7 bases. This CDR3 comprises 14 residues. V was clipped by 5 bases and J by 4 bases; unmatched bases: 7. Germline CDR1 MNHEY, CDR2 SMNVEV (reference sequence). The DNA of the CDR3 is TGTGCCAGCAGTACTCAGACAGGGCGCACTGAAGCTTTCTTT. Protein product: CASSTQTGRTEAFF.

The chain employs TRBV27 and TRBJ2-5, with 7 bases lining up with TRBD1. CDR3 size: 18 residues. After removal of 3 bases from V and 0 bases from J, the junction contained 13 bases not matched to a gene. Germline-derived CDR1 and CDR2 are MNHEY and SMNVEV (reference sequence). The DNA for the CDR3 is TGTGCCAGCAGTTTTCTCCGACAGGGAGCCTCGTACCAAGAGACCCAGTACTTC. Translating gives CASSFLRQGASYQETQYF.

The chain joins TRBV4-1 to TRBJ2-2, with D tentatively TRBD1 (5 bases). The CDR3 covers 16 residues. Germline CDR1 reads MGHRA; CDR2 reads YSYEKL. Trimming stripped 0 bases from V and 3 bases from J, with 11 bases between. DNA for the CDR3: TGCGCCAGCAGCCAAGAATCACAGGTAGACACCGGGGAGCTGTTTTTT. Its translation: CASSQESQVDTGELFF.

V is TRBV6-1 and J is TRBJ1-2; D call uncertain. Trimming shortened V by 6 bases and J by 6 bases, and 8 bases separated the two germline ends. The CDR3 is 11 amino acids. The V gene's germline CDR1 is MNHNS and CDR2 SASEGT. CDR3 nucleotides: TGTGCCAGCAGGCACCTCGATGGCTACACCTTC. Its protein product is CASRHLDGYTF.